Following are 8 T cell receptor beta chains from one sample sequenced in a study of T cell changes during pregnancy in multiple sclerosis. Only in-frame clones appear in the TCRdb table, and some are missing; sequencing was by immunoSEQ multiplex PCR. The table lists 30,000 to 50,000 clones, almost 95% of them singletons, with 0.35% in the top ten. Sequencing used CD4+ T cells from peripheral blood mononuclear cells, obtained after pregnancy. The receptors originated from a female donor with multiple sclerosis, enrolled in a pregnancy study.

The V and J genes are TRBV18 and TRBJ1-5; no clear D. Germline-derived CDR1 and CDR2 are KGHSH and LQKENI. The ends were cut back, 2 bases at V and 0 bases at J, with 14 bases in the middle. CDR3 length: 17 residues. CDR3: CASSPGVGEYSNQPQHF. In nucleotides, the CDR3 is TGTGCCAGCTCACCAGGGGTCGGGGAATATAGCAATCAGCCCCAGCATTTT.

The genes are TRBV2 and TRBJ2-7; 9 bases are a match to TRBD1. The CDR3 is 13 residues long. Trimming at V came to 5 bases and at J to 2 bases, leaving 1 base not matched to a gene. Germline CDR1 is SNHLY and CDR2 is FYNNEI. As DNA, the CDR3 is TGTGCCAGCAGTAGACAGGGGGCCTACGAGCAGTACTTC. It encodes CASSRQGAYEQYF.

This sequence joins TRBV19 and TRBJ2-7, with 8 bases identical to TRBD1. The CDR3 length is 13 residues. Trimming removed 4 bases from V and 2 bases from J; junction bases left unmatched: 1. Germline V gives CDR1 LNHDA, CDR2 SQIVND (reference sequence). CDR3 amino acids: CASSRDRTYEQYF. The CDR3 nucleotides are TGTGCCAGTAGTAGGGACAGGACCTACGAGCAGTACTTC.

The chain recombines TRBV27 with TRBJ1-4; D gene uncertain. The CDR3 length is 13 residues. V lost 4 bases and J lost 8, with 11 bases in between. Germline-derived CDR1 and CDR2 are MNHEY and SMNVEV (reference sequence). CDR3 amino acids: CASSSREGEKLFF. In DNA, the CDR3 is TGTGCCAGCAGTTCGCGGGAAGGGGAAAAACTGTTTTTT.

This clone appeared once. The chain combines TRBV19 with TRBJ2-5; unclear D gene. The CDR3 consists of 13 residues. V shed 0 bases and J shed 7 bases, with 9 bases lying between them. CDR1 and CDR2 from the germline V gene are LNHDA and SQIVND (reference sequence). CDR3 amino acids: CASSIDQSATQYF. CDR3 in DNA: TGTGCCAGTAGTATAGATCAGAGCGCGACCCAGTACTTC.

Here the CDR3 reads CASSLPGGTQYF. For the CDR3, the DNA is TGTGCCAGCAGTCTCCCCGGGGGTACGCAGTATTTT. The gene calls are TRBV6-5 and TRBJ2-3, with D possibly TRBD2 on 6 matching bases. The V gene's germline CDR1 is MNHEY and CDR2 SVGAGI. CDR3 length equals 12 residues. With 5 bases removed from V and 8 bases from J, the gap between germline ends came to 11 bases.

This chain uses TRBV7-9 with TRBJ1-2; 7 bases are a match to TRBD1. This CDR3 has 13 amino acids. V lost 5 bases to trimming and J lost 7 bases; unmatched junction nucleotides: 7. Germline V gives CDR1 SEHNR, CDR2 FQNEAQ (reference sequence). For the CDR3, the DNA is TGTGCCAGCAGCCTTAGAGCAGGGGGTGGCTACACCTTC. This encodes CASSLRAGGGYTF. Drawing the rest from reference TRBV7-9 and TRBJ1-2, the complete variable domain is DTGVSQNPRHKITKRGQNVTFRCDPISEHNRLYWYRQTLGQGPEFLTYFQNEAQLEKSRLLSDRFSAERPKGSFSTLEIQRTEQGDSAMYLCASSLRAGGGYTFGSGTRLTVV.

The V and J genes are TRBV25-1 and TRBJ1-3; 9 nucleotides match TRBD1. The V gene end was trimmed by 3 bases and the J gene end by 0 bases; junction bases not matched to a gene: 6. The CDR3 spans 17 residues. Germline CDR1 is MGHDK and CDR2 is SYGVNS. The CDR3 reads CASSEGQGLSSGNTIYF. In nucleotides, the CDR3 is TGTGCCAGCAGTGAGGGACAGGGCCTTAGCTCTGGAAACACCATATATTTT.